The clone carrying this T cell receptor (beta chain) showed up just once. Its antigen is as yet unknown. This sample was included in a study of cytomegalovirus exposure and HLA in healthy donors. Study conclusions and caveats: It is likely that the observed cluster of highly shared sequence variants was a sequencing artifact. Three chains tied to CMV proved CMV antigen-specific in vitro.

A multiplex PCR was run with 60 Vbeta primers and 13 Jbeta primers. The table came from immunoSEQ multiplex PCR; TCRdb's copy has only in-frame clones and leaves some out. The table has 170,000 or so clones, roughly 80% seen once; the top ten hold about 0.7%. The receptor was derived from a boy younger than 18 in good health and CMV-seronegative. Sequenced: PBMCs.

The CDR3: CASSQDWDRDYEQYF. CDR3 nucleotides: TGCGCCAGCAGCCAAGACTGGGACAGGGACTACGAGCAGTACTTC. This sequence joins TRBV4-1 and TRBJ2-7, with 9 bases fitting TRBD1. Germline CDR1 is MGHRA and CDR2 is YSYEKL. The CDR3 loop spans 15 amino acids. The J segment lost 3 bases and the V segment lost 0 bases, leaving 3 bases of the junction unmatched.